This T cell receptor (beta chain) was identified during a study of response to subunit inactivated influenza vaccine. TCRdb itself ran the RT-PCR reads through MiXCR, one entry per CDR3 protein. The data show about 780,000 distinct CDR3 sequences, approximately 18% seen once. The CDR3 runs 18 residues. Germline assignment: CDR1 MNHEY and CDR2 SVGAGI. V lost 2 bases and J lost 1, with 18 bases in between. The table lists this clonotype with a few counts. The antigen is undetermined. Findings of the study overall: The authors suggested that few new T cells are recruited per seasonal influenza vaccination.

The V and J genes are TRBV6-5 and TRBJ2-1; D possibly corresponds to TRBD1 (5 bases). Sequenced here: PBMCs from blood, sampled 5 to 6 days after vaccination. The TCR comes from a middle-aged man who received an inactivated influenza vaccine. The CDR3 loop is CASSYGKEGAWSYNEQFF. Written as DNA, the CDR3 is TGTGCCAGCAGTTACGGTAAAGAAGGGGCCTGGTCCTACAATGAGCAGTTCTTC.